Shown below are 10 T cell receptor beta chains from a single sample sequenced in a study of T cells after yellow fever vaccination (dated 2019 in TCRdb). The library was built by means of 5' RACE. For sequencing, an Illumina NovaSeq 6000 was employed. In-frame beta chains were kept once TCRdb had trimmed the public reads at Q25 with fastp and called clones with MiXCR. Each entry merges the rows of one CDR3 protein and shows their most common DNA and genes. This sample has 120,000 or so distinct CDR3 sequences in its table, and about 8.4% of those were observed once. Almost 40% of the sample comes from the top ten. The treatment or condition label for this specimen denotes: live attenuated yellow fever vaccine strain. The specimen comprised CD8+ T cells sorted from PBMCs, sampled on the day of the yellow fever booster vaccination. These receptors all come from a young man who received the YFV17D yellow fever vaccine.

A word on this clonotype: Sequence at one end of the junction differs from germline and may be a read error. V and J are TRBV6-2 or TRBV6-3 and TRBJ1-5; 8 bases are shared with TRBD1. CDR3 length equals 15 residues. Germline CDR1 is MNHEY and CDR2 is SVGEGT. CDR3 in amino acids: CASSTGQGSDQPQHF. CDR3 DNA: TGTGCCAGCAGCACCGGACAGGGTAGCGATCAGCCCCAGCATTTT.

There are a few counts of this clonotype. The chain has TRBV9 and TRBJ2-7, with TRBD1 matching over 7 bases. The germline V gene encodes CDR1 SGDLS and CDR2 YYNGEE. J lost 2 bases, V lost 0 bases, and 5 bases had no gene match. This CDR3 comprises 15 residues. CDR3 coding DNA: TGTGCCAGCAGCGTAGGAGGACAGGTCACCTACGAGCAGTACTTC. Its translation: CASSVGGQVTYEQYF.

This clonotype has ten or more counts. The rearrangement uses TRBV20-1 and TRBJ2-5; 10 bases map to TRBD1. The CDR3 runs 13 residues. J gave up 3 bases and V 5 bases, and 3 bases lay outside the gene matches. Germline V lookup: CDR1 DFQATT, CDR2 SNEGSKA (reference sequence). The CDR3, as DNA: TGCAGTGCTTCCGGGACAGGGGAAGAGACCCAGTACTTC. Translated, it gives CSASGTGEETQYF.

The table lists this clonotype with many counts. This chain joins TRBV29-1 and TRBJ1-5; 9 bases map to TRBD1. Per germline, CDR1 SQVTM and CDR2 ANQGSEA. The CDR3 sequence is 14 residues long. J lost 4 bases, V lost 6 bases, and 7 bases had no gene match. In nucleotides, the CDR3 is TGCAGCGTGGTATGGGACAGGGAAAATCAGCCCCAGCATTTT. This sequence encodes CSVVWDRENQPQHF.

This clonotype has more than one count but fewer than ten. V usage is TRBV5-5 and J usage is TRBJ1-5, with a weak D call TRBD1 (6 bases). V was pared by 4 bases and J by 0 bases, with 17 bases between. Germline assignment: CDR1 SGHKS and CDR2 YYEKEE (reference sequence). CDR3 length equals 17 residues. The CDR3 DNA sequence: TGTGCCAGCAGCACAACGGACAGCCCCTATAGCAATCAGCCCCAGCATTTT. Its protein is CASSTTDSPYSNQPQHF.

The chain joins TRBV4-1 to TRBJ2-2, with 9 nucleotides matching TRBD1. Looked up from germline, CDR1 is MGHRA and CDR2 is YSYEKL. There are 16 residues in the CDR3. After removal of 3 bases from V and 7 bases from J, the junction contained 9 bases not matched to a gene. The CDR3 reads CASSHPRDRAGGELFF. The DNA of the CDR3 is TGCGCCAGCAGCCACCCCCGGGACAGGGCTGGCGGGGAGCTGTTTTTT.

The genes are TRBV19 and TRBJ2-7; a possible D gene is TRBD1 (6 bases). The CDR3 sequence is 13 residues long. Germline CDR1 reads LNHDA; CDR2 reads SQIVND (reference sequence). The V and J ends lost 5 bases and 6 bases respectively, with 14 bases between them. CDR3 bases: TGTGCCAGTAGTCCGGGGCCAGGGGCCGAGCAGTACGTC. Protein sequence: CASSPGPGAEQYV.

This clonotype was observed a handful of times. V and J are TRBV7-6 and TRBJ1-2; D is uncertain. Per the germline V gene, CDR1 is SGHVS and CDR2 is FNYEAQ. The CDR3 extends over 15 amino acids. Trimming took off 3 bases at V and 5 bases at J, with 16 bases between the two ends. This CDR3 reads CASSFLVSESYGYTF. The CDR3 DNA is TGTGCCAGCAGCTTTCTAGTATCCGAGTCTTATGGCTACACCTTC.

The V and J genes are TRBV7-9 and TRBJ2-5; D might be TRBD1 (5 bases). Germline V gene lookup returns CDR1 SEHNR and CDR2 FQNEAQ (reference sequence). Trimming took 1 base from V and 5 from J, leaving 17 bases between them. The CDR3 sequence is 16 residues long. This chain's CDR3 is CASSLEYGQGVETQYF. The CDR3 DNA is TGTGCCAGCAGCTTAGAGTATGGCCAGGGTGTGGAGACCCAGTACTTC.

This clonotype was counted many times. CDR3 in DNA: TGTGCCAGCAGTCGCGGGACTAGCAATGAGCAGTTCTTC. As protein: CASSRGTSNEQFF. This chain joins TRBV12-3 or TRBV12-4 and TRBJ2-1; 8 bases match TRBD2. The CDR3 is 13 residues long. The junction had 3 bases not matched to a gene; V was cut back by 5 bases and J by 6 bases.